Below are 28 T cell receptor beta chains sequenced from a single sample in a study of spatial heterogeneity in lung cancer. No antigen is known for these receptors. The time point is: sample taken at primary tumor resection. TCRdb ran MiXCR on the 5' RACE reads and lists one entry per CDR3 protein. The sample records about 22,000 distinct CDR3 sequences, under 3.5% being singletons. Study-wide findings and caveats: Counts that tracked tumor mutation counts were those of expanded intratumoral alpha and beta TCRs.

Sample: lung tumor tissue, taken at surgery. All receptors come from a male donor with early-stage non-small cell lung cancer.

This clonotype was seen ten or more times. The chain has TRBV7-2 and TRBJ2-7, with TRBD1 matching over 9 bases. V shed 1 base and J 2 bases; nucleotides not matched to a gene: 6. Germline lookup yields CDR1 SGHTA and CDR2 FQGNSA. The CDR3 is made up of 16 amino acids. CDR3 nucleotide sequence: TGTGCCAGCAGCTTAGAAAGGGACAGGGTACCCTACGAGCAGTACTTC. Protein sequence: CASSLERDRVPYEQYF. Filled out from reference TRBV7-2 and TRBJ2-7, the complete variable domain reads GAGVSQSPSNKVTEKGKDVELRCDPISGHTALYWYRQSLGQGLEFLIYFQGNSAPDKSGLPSDRFSAERTGGSVSTLTIQRTQQEDSAVYLCASSLERDRVPYEQYFGPGTRLTVT.

This clonotype was counted many times. The chain combines TRBV6-2 or TRBV6-3 with TRBJ2-6; possibly TRBD1 for D (6 bases). Germline V gene data show CDR1 as MNHEY and CDR2 as SVGEGT. V was pared by 5 bases and J by 3 bases, with 17 bases between. The CDR3 extends over 17 amino acids. CDR3 region: CASSLRGNRGGANVLTF. In nucleotides, the CDR3 is TGTGCCAGCAGTCTCAGGGGAAATCGCGGTGGGGCCAACGTCCTGACTTTC.

At least ten counts were recorded for this clonotype. V usage is TRBV6-1 and J usage is TRBJ2-5; 11 bases agree with TRBD2. The length of the CDR3 is 16 residues. CDR1 MNHNS and CDR2 SASEGT come from the germline V gene. Trimming at V came to 5 bases and at J to 7 bases, leaving 12 bases not matched to a gene. Here the CDR3 reads CASSSTRTSGLGTQYF. DNA for the CDR3: TGTGCCAGCAGTAGTACCCGGACTAGCGGGCTGGGGACCCAGTACTTC.

There are many counts of this clonotype. The V call is TRBV30, the J call TRBJ1-1; D remains ambiguous. Trimming removed 0 bases from V and 3 bases from J, with 8 bases in between. The CDR3 length is 13 residues. In germline, CDR1 is GTSNPN, CDR2 SVGIG (reference sequence). The CDR3 reads CAWSVGPYTEAFF. The CDR3 bases are TGTGCCTGGAGTGTAGGGCCATACACTGAAGCTTTCTTT.

At least ten counts were recorded for this clonotype. The rearrangement links TRBV29-1 to TRBJ2-1; 11 bases map to TRBD2. The CDR3 loop spans 15 amino acids. Unmatched junction bases numbered 4, after V lost 6 bases and J lost 0 bases. Germline loops: CDR1 SQVTM, CDR2 ANQGSEA. CDR3 residues: CSVLGLADSYNEQFF. CDR3 nucleotide sequence: TGCAGCGTCCTGGGACTAGCGGACTCCTACAATGAGCAGTTCTTC.

This clonotype was observed at least ten times. In DNA, the CDR3 is TGCAGCGTGAGGACAGGTGCACAGGAGCAGTACTTC. Translating it yields CSVRTGAQEQYF. V gene TRBV29-1 combines with J gene TRBJ2-7, with 7 bases aligning to TRBD1. CDR3 size: 12 residues. Germline loops: CDR1 SQVTM, CDR2 ANQGSEA. After removal of 6 bases from V and 7 bases from J, the junction contained 9 bases not matched to a gene.

There are many counts of this clonotype. V and J are TRBV14 and TRBJ2-3; 10 bases fit TRBD1. CDR3 length equals 17 residues. V shed 0 bases and J 4 bases; nucleotides not matched to a gene: 7. CDR1 and CDR2 (germline): SGHDN, FVKESK. CDR3 sequence reads: CASSQDKGQGFPDTQYF. For the CDR3, the DNA is TGTGCCAGCAGCCAAGATAAGGGACAGGGGTTCCCAGATACGCAGTATTTT.

This clonotype was counted many times. CDR3 in amino acids: CASNGGLTGELFF. In DNA, the CDR3 is TGTGCCAGCAACGGGGGGTTGACCGGGGAGCTGTTTTTT. The chain is built from TRBV7-2 and TRBJ2-2, with TRBD2 identical over 7 bases. CDR3 length: 13 residues. V shed 7 bases, J shed 5 bases, and the junction held 4 bases outside the gene matches. Germline CDR1 SGHTA, CDR2 FQGNSA.

There are many counts of this clonotype. The J gene is TRBJ2-2, the V gene TRBV11-3; the D gene could be TRBD1 or TRBD2 (5 bases each). The V end lost 1 base, the J end lost 4 bases, and 10 bases lay between the germline ends. Germline values: CDR1 SGHNT, CDR2 YENEEA. The CDR3 length is 15 residues. This CDR3 is CASSLAREFTGELFF. The DNA of the CDR3 is TGTGCCAGCAGCTTAGCCAGGGAGTTCACCGGGGAGCTGTTTTTT.

This clonotype is classed as medium-sized. The rearrangement links TRBV12-3 or TRBV12-4 to TRBJ2-2; 7 nucleotides line up with TRBD2. J gave up 5 bases and V 6 bases, and 9 bases lay outside the gene matches. The CDR3 runs to 15 residues. CDR3 region: CASRSGTTVTGELFF. Here the CDR3 DNA reads TGTGCCAGCAGGTCCGGGACTACCGTTACCGGGGAGCTGTTTTTT.

This clonotype has at least ten counts. The chain employs TRBV11-2 and TRBJ1-1; no clear D gene. The CDR3 loop spans 13 amino acids. V gave up 1 base and J gave up 11 bases, with 14 bases separating them. The germline gives CDR1 SGHAT, CDR2 FQNNGV. CDR3 coding DNA: TGTGCCAGCAGCTTAGGGGAACGTTTGGGTGCTTTCTTT. This gives the protein CASSLGERLGAFF.

At least ten counts were recorded for this clonotype. Written as DNA, the CDR3 is TGTGCCAGCAGCTTTAGTCTAATCAGGGACAGGGAGTACGAGCAGTACTTC. Encoded protein: CASSFSLIRDREYEQYF. V and J are TRBV7-2 and TRBJ2-7; 9 bases map to TRBD1. Germline CDR1 SGHTA, CDR2 FQGNSA. The CDR3 is 17 amino acids. Trimming at V came to 3 bases and at J to 4 bases, leaving 13 bases not matched to a gene. Based on the CDR3 plus reference TRBV7-2 and TRBJ2-7, the full variable domain is GAGVSQSPSNKVTEKGKDVELRCDPISGHTALYWYRQSLGQGLEFLIYFQGNSAPDKSGLPSDRFSAERTGGSVSTLTIQRTQQEDSAVYLCASSFSLIRDREYEQYFGPGTRLTVT.

This clonotype occurred many times. V and J are TRBV12-3 or TRBV12-4 and TRBJ2-1, with D possibly TRBD1 on 6 matching bases. The CDR3 spans 15 residues. Trimming left V 7 bases short and J 10 bases short, with 23 bases between. The CDR3 DNA follows: TGTGCCAGCACCAACAACCGGGGAGCGAGGGGGGAGCAGTTCTTC. Translating it yields CASTNNRGARGEQFF.

In this sample, this clonotype turned up many times. This chain uses TRBV4-1 with TRBJ2-7; D may be TRBD2 (5 bases). Looked up from germline, CDR1 is MGHRA and CDR2 is YSYEKL. The CDR3 loop spans 14 amino acids. V gave up 4 bases and J gave up 1 base, with 11 bases separating them. The CDR3 sequence: CASSLYSGSYEQYF. CDR3 nucleotide sequence: TGCGCCAGCAGCCTGTATTCGGGATCCTACGAGCAGTACTTC.

The sample holds many counts of this clonotype. The chain links TRBV6-6 to TRBJ2-2; 11 bases are a match to TRBD2. From germline, CDR1 is MNHNY and CDR2 SVGAGI (reference sequence). Germline trimming cut 7 bases from V and 7 bases from J; bases unmatched to any gene: 8. The CDR3 sequence is 15 residues long. The CDR3 DNA sequence: TGTGCCAGCACCGTTAGCGGGAGGGCCGGCGGGGAGCTGTTTTTT. Translated: CASTVSGRAGGELFF.

This clonotype came up many times. The chain combines TRBV6-5 with TRBJ2-7; D is unresolved. Germline values: CDR1 MNHEY, CDR2 SVGAGI. V lost 4 bases and J lost 3, with 7 bases in between. CDR3 length: 12 residues. Here the CDR3 reads CASSSPDYEQYF. For the CDR3, the DNA is TGTGCCAGCAGTTCCCCGGACTACGAGCAGTACTTC.

This clonotype was counted ten times or more. The gene calls are TRBV20-1 and TRBJ1-2; 7 positions agree with TRBD1. The V and J ends lost 1 base and 4 bases, in that order; junction bases with no gene match: 9. The CDR3 loop spans 15 amino acids. CDR1 and CDR2 from the germline V gene are DFQATT and SNEGSKA (reference sequence). Here the CDR3 reads CSARVAGTALYGYTF. Written as DNA, the CDR3 is TGCAGTGCTAGAGTGGCCGGGACAGCTCTCTATGGCTACACCTTC.

This clonotype has a count of ten or more. This rearrangement joins TRBV7-2 to TRBJ1-1; D call uncertain. This CDR3 is built from 16 residues. The V end was cut by 1 base, the J end by 2 bases, with 14 bases between. Germline V lookup: CDR1 SGHTA, CDR2 FQGNSA. The CDR3 here is CASSLGWYLSNTEAFF. The CDR3 coding sequence is TGTGCCAGCAGCTTAGGATGGTATCTCAGCAACACTGAAGCTTTCTTT. Full variable domain (remainder filled in from reference TRBV7-2 and TRBJ1-1): GAGVSQSPSNKVTEKGKDVELRCDPISGHTALYWYRQSLGQGLEFLIYFQGNSAPDKSGLPSDRFSAERTGGSVSTLTIQRTQQEDSAVYLCASSLGWYLSNTEAFFGQGTRLTVV.

This clonotype came up many times. This chain uses TRBV28 with TRBJ2-5; TRBD2 matches at 13 bases. Germline V gives CDR1 MDHEN, CDR2 SYDVKM. V lost 6 bases to trimming and J lost 5 bases; unmatched junction nucleotides: 9. This CDR3 region has 16 residues. The CDR3 sequence: CASRPRTSGRGETQYF. CDR3 sequence (DNA): TGTGCCAGCAGACCCCGGACTAGCGGGAGAGGCGAGACCCAGTACTTC.

By frequency in the sample, this clonotype is medium-sized. V is TRBV11-2 and J is TRBJ2-5; 7 bases are shared with TRBD1. CDR3 length: 16 amino acids. Unmatched junction bases numbered 13, after V lost 4 bases and J lost 5 bases. Looked up from germline, CDR1 is SGHAT and CDR2 is FQNNGV. CDR3: CASSSILATGVETQYF. CDR3 sequence (DNA): TGTGCCAGCAGCTCTATCCTCGCCACAGGGGTTGAGACCCAGTACTTC.

This clonotype has a count of ten or more. The chain carries TRBV27 and TRBJ1-1; no definite D call. Germline CDR1 is MNHEY and CDR2 is SMNVEV (reference sequence). Between the trimmed V and J ends, which lost 2 bases and 4 bases, there was a span of 14 bases. This CDR3 spans 15 amino acids. The CDR3 is CASSLVSIPGTEAFF. In DNA form, the CDR3 reads TGTGCCAGCAGTTTAGTTTCAATACCGGGCACTGAAGCTTTCTTT.

Many counts were recorded for this clonotype. The chain employs TRBV28 and TRBJ1-4; D may be TRBD1 (5 bases). This CDR3 contains 14 residues. The V gene's germline CDR1 is MDHEN and CDR2 SYDVKM. The germline V and J ends were trimmed by 3 bases and 8 bases, with 13 bases remaining between them. The CDR3 reads CASSFRGSGEKLFF. The DNA of the CDR3 is TGTGCCAGCAGTTTTAGGGGCTCGGGGGAAAAACTGTTTTTT.

This clonotype was detected ten times or more. The rearrangement links TRBV28 to TRBJ1-2, with TRBD1 matching 9 bases. V trimming: 6 bases; J trimming: 4 bases; junction bases outside the gene matches: 3. The CDR3 loop spans 13 amino acids. Germline loops: CDR1 MDHEN, CDR2 SYDVKM. In nucleotides, the CDR3 is TGTGCCAGCAGCCTACAGGGGGCCTATGGCTACACCTTC. It translates to CASSLQGAYGYTF.

This clonotype was counted ten times or more. The chain links TRBV7-2 to TRBJ2-4; possible D gene TRBD2, 6 bases. Germline V gives CDR1 SGHTA, CDR2 FQGNSA. This CDR3 comprises 17 residues. V lost 5 bases to trimming and J lost 1 base, with 18 bases between them. CDR3 DNA sequence: TGTGCCAGCAGCCCAATCGGAGGGTCCCTGGCCAAAAACATTCAGTACTTC. Protein sequence: CASSPIGGSLAKNIQYF.

This clonotype was counted ten times or more. One end of the junction varies from germline; a read error may be responsible. The chain uses TRBV12-3 or TRBV12-4 and TRBJ1-5; D gene ambiguous. This CDR3 spans 13 amino acids. The CDR3 sequence: CASSLGSDQPQHF. The CDR3 region has the DNA TGTGCCAGCAGTTTGGGTAGCGATCAGCCCCAGCATTTT.

This clonotype was observed many times. This chain connects TRBV5-1 to TRBJ2-1, with 7 positions matching TRBD2. Germline assignment: CDR1 SGHRS and CDR2 YFSETQ. The CDR3 has 16 residues. J lost 3 bases, V lost 0 bases, and 6 bases had no gene match. The CDR3 sequence is CASSLEGGSVYNEQFF. CDR3 nucleotide sequence: TGCGCCAGCAGCTTGGAGGGCGGGAGCGTCTACAATGAGCAGTTCTTC.

This clonotype showed up many times. This chain links TRBV20-1 with TRBJ2-3, with a weak D call TRBD1 (5 bases). Trimming removed 0 bases at V and 7 bases at J, with 17 bases between. The CDR3 has 15 amino acids. The V gene's germline CDR1 is DFQATT and CDR2 SNEGSKA (reference sequence). The CDR3 DNA is TGCAGTGCTAGAGATACAGGACGGCACCCTTATACGCAGTATTTT. Translating it yields CSARDTGRHPYTQYF.

Many counts were recorded for this clonotype. The rearrangement joins TRBV12-3 or TRBV12-4 to TRBJ1-1; 7 bases align to TRBD1. This CDR3 has 15 residues. The V and J ends lost 7 bases and 3 bases, in that order; junction bases with no gene match: 11. CDR3: CASIVRGLEDTEAFF. CDR3 nucleotides: TGTGCCAGCATCGTTAGGGGGCTCGAGGACACTGAAGCTTTCTTT.